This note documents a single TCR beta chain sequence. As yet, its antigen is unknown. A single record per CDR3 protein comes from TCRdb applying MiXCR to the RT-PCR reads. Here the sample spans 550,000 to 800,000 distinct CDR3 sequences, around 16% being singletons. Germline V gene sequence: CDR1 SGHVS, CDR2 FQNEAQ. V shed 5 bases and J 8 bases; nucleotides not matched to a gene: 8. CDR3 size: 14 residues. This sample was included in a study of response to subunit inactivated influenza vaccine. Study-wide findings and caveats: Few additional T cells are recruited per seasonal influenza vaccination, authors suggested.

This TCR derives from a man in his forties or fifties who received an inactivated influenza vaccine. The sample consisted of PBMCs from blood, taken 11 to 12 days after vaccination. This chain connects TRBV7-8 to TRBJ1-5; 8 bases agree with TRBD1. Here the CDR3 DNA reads TGTGCCAGCAGCGTAACCAGGGGGCAGGAGCCCCAGCATTTT. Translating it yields CASSVTRGQEPQHF. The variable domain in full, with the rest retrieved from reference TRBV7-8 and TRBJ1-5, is GAGVSQSPRYKVAKRGQDVALRCDPISGHVSLFWYQQALGQGPEFLTYFQNEAQLDKSGLPSDRFFAERPEGSVSTLKIQRTQQEDSAVYLCASSVTRGQEPQHFGDGTRLSIL.